These 11 T cell receptor beta chains came from one sample sequenced in a study of CXCR3-negative and CXCR3-positive naive CD8 T cells. The antigens of these receptors remain unknown. Preparation of TRB cDNA libraries relied on 5' RACE carrying UMI labels. TCRdb processed the 5' RACE reads again and assigns one entry to each CDR3 protein, with no DNA. In all, the sample yields 75,000 to 90,000 distinct CDR3 sequences. Study-wide points: Naive CXCR3-positive cells had TRB CDR3s more hydrophobic than those of CXCR3-negative naive cells.

The sequenced sample consisted of naive CXCR3+ CD8+ T cells from blood. Sample subset: CD45RO-CCR7+CD27+CD95- naive CD8+ T cells expressing CXCR3 (TNR3+). Receptor source: a human donor in good health. Some clones in this sample may be carry-over from other donors' samples.

The chain joins TRBV4-3 to TRBJ2-3; the TCRdb D gene call, TRBD1, has no DNA to confirm it. There are 17 residues in the CDR3. Germline V lookup: CDR1 LGHNA, CDR2 YSLEER. CDR3: CASSQVPGLASTDTQYF.

The chain combines TRBV20-1 with TRBJ2-1; TCRdb's assignment of TRBD2 cannot be checked, as there is no DNA. The CDR3 spans 19 residues. The V gene's germline CDR1 is DFQATT and CDR2 SNEGSKA (reference sequence). The CDR3 region is CSARDHWRGDLSSYNEQFF.

The V and J genes are TRBV5-8 and TRBJ1-1; as DNA is missing, the TRBD1 call by TCRdb cannot be tested. The V gene's germline CDR1 is SGHTS and CDR2 YDEGEE. The CDR3 is 13 amino acids. CDR3 sequence: CASSFRTAPRDFF.

The chain combines TRBV6-6 with TRBJ2-3; TCRdb reports TRBD2, a call that lacks DNA to check it against. The CDR3 contains 15 residues. The V gene's germline CDR1 is MNHNY and CDR2 SVGAGI (reference sequence). The CDR3 sequence is CASSYGTRSTDTQYF.

This sequence joins TRBV29-1 and TRBJ2-1; the D call of TRBD1 rests on TCRdb alone, since no DNA is present to check it. The CDR3 length is 15 residues. CDR1 is SQVTM and CDR2 is ANQGSEA in the germline V gene. The CDR3 here is CSVEQRGRVYNEQFF.

The rearrangement links TRBV9 to TRBJ2-5; the D gene TCRdb calls, TRBD2, cannot be checked with no DNA. Looked up from germline, CDR1 is SGDLS and CDR2 is YYNGEE. The CDR3 consists of 16 residues. CDR3 sequence: CASSSSGGGALETQYF. Drawing the rest from reference TRBV9 and TRBJ2-5, the complete variable domain is DSGVTQTPKHLITATGQRVTLRCSPRSGDLSVYWYQQSLDQGLQFLIQYYNGEERAKGNILERFSAQQFPDLHSELNLSSLELGDSALYFCASSSSGGGALETQYFGPGTRLLVL.

The gene calls are TRBV9 and TRBJ1-1; TCRdb selects TRBD1, and the lack of DNA leaves this call unchecked. Germline lookup yields CDR1 SGDLS and CDR2 YYNGEE. The CDR3 covers 16 residues. The CDR3 protein is CASSDPTGPGNTEAFF.

V and J are TRBV29-1 and TRBJ1-2. The CDR3 totals 14 residues. Germline-derived CDR1 and CDR2 are SQVTM and ANQGSEA. The CDR3 loop reads CSVGDGLNLYGYTF. Together with reference TRBV29-1 and TRBJ1-2, the CDR3 gives the full variable domain: SAVISQKPSRDICQRGTSLTIQCQVDSQVTMMFWYRQQPGQSLTLIATANQGSEATYESGFVIDKFPISRPNLTFSTLTVSNMSPEDSSIYLCSVGDGLNLYGYTFGSGTRLTVV.

The chain links TRBV12-3 or TRBV12-4 to TRBJ2-3; the D call of TRBD1 rests on TCRdb alone, since no DNA is present to check it. CDR3 length: 14 amino acids. Here the CDR3 reads CASSRTPGTDTQYF.

This CDR3 is CASSGRGSYQPQHF. The chain links TRBV28 to TRBJ1-5. CDR1 MDHEN and CDR2 SYDVKM come from the germline V gene. The CDR3 consists of 14 residues.

The chain carries TRBV28 and TRBJ1-1; TCRdb picks TRBD1, but there is no DNA to check that call. The CDR3 extends over 14 amino acids. From germline, CDR1 is MDHEN and CDR2 SYDVKM. The CDR3 spells CASSPGQTPPEAFF.